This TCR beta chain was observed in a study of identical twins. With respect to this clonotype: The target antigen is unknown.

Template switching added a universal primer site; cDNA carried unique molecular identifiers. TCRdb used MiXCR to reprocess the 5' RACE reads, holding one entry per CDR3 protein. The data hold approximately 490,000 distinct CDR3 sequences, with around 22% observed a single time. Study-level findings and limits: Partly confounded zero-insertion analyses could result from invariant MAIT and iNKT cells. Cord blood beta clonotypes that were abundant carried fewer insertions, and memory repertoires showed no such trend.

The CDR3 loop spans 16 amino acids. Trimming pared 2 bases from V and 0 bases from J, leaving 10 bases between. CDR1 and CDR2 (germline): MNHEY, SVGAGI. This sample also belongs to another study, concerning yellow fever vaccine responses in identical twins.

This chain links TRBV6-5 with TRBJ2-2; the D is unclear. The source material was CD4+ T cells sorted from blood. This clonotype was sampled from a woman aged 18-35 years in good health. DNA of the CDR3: TGTGCCAGCAGTTACCGCGGTACCTCGAACACCGGGGAGCTGTTTTTT. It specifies CASSYRGTSNTGELFF.